This T cell receptor beta chain stems from a study of PD-1 blockade in classical Hodgkin lymphoma. This clone turned up a few times. Its antigen is still unknown. This sample includes further DNA sequences coding for the same CDR3. Here immunoSEQ multiplex PCR was the method, and the copy in TCRdb shows in-frame clones only, minus some. The sample carries 16,000 or so clones, about four fifths recorded once. The sample's time point: cycle 4 day 1 (C4D1), after around six weeks of nivolumab. There was relapse after autologous stem cell transplantation in every patient, and there was variation in brentuximab vedotin exposure. The CDR3 loop spans 13 amino acids. V lost 2 bases and J lost 1, with 6 bases in between. CDR1 and CDR2 (germline): SGHRS, YFSETQ. The study, taken as a whole, reports: Newly diagnosed patients had baseline TCR diversity that was reportedly lower than that of healthy donors. Lower baseline TCR diversity marked trial partial responders and progressors.

The input for sequencing was peripheral blood mononuclear cells (PBMCs), taken before the fourth cycle of nivolumab. The gene calls are TRBV5-1 and TRBJ1-1; TRBD1 might be the D (6 bases). The source is a human donor with classical Hodgkin lymphoma. For the CDR3, the DNA is TGCGCCAGCAGCTTACAGGGGAACACTGAAGCTTTCTTT. Its protein is CASSLQGNTEAFF.